Listed below are T cell receptor beta chains from one sample, sequenced in a study of T cell repertoires in cytomegalovirus infection. What these receptors recognize is not known. A single record per CDR3 protein comes from TCRdb applying MiXCR to the reads. Among roughly 340,000 distinct CDR3 sequences, 25% to 35% were seen once, and the ten largest hold 20%. Sequences were derived from cultured PBMCs, sampled from culture after CMV antigen stimulation. These receptors originate from a human donor in good health (CMV status not recorded). Some clones in this sample may be carry-over from other donors' samples. Both conserved end residues are part of each CDR3. A D gene is named only where the DNA matches it firmly. Size is stated for part of the rows, as once, few or many counts, or as a class when the clone is expanded.

>TRBV28|.|.|TRBJ1-2
CASVGGYGYTF
TGTGCCAGCGTTGGGGGCTATGGCTACACCTTC
>TRBV12-3/TRBV12-4|few|.|TRBJ1-4
CASSSQTGKEKLFF
TGTGCCAGCAGTTCCCAGACAGGAAAGGAGAAACTGTTTTTT
>TRBV28|few|.|TRBJ2-4
CASSLNLGEVAKNIQYF
TGTGCCAGCAGTTTAAACCTGGGGGAGGTAGCCAAAAACATTCAGTACTTC
>TRBV6-5|.|TRBD2|TRBJ2-5
CASSYMAGGLETQYF
TGTGCCAGCAGTTACATGGCGGGAGGCTTGGAGACCCAGTACTTC
>TRBV27|few|.|TRBJ2-6
CASRKNRDSGANVLTF
TGTGCCAGCCGTAAAAACAGAGACTCTGGGGCCAACGTCCTGACTTTC
>TRBV7-3|many|TRBD1|TRBJ1-6
CASSRPGQYNSPLHF
TGTGCCAGCAGCCGACCGGGACAGTATAATTCACCCCTCCACTTT
>TRBV7-2|many|.|TRBJ1-5
CASTDSNQPQHF
TGTGCCAGTACCGACAGCAATCAGCCCCAGCATTTT
>TRBV7-2|.|TRBD2|TRBJ2-7
CASRIMPGGSYEQYF
TGTGCCAGCAGAATTATGCCGGGAGGGAGTTACGAGCAGTACTTC
>TRBV4-2|.|.|TRBJ1-5
CASSQGSSNQPQHF
TGTGCCAGCAGCCAAGGTTCAAGCAATCAGCCCCAGCATTTT
>TRBV2|.|TRBD2|TRBJ2-1
CASRETSVSYNEQFF
TGTGCCAGCAGGGAGACTAGCGTCTCCTACAATGAGCAGTTCTTC
>TRBV10-3|.|.|TRBJ2-2
CAISVAGMNTGELFF
TGTGCCATCAGTGTTGCTGGGATGAACACCGGGGAGCTGTTTTTT
>TRBV7-2|many|TRBD2|TRBJ2-1
CASSLGLAGGRNEQFF
TGTGCCAGCAGCTTAGGACTAGCGGGGGGGCGCAATGAGCAGTTCTTC
>TRBV29-1|.|.|TRBJ1-2
CSVEPNYGYTF
TGCAGCGTTGAGCCGAACTATGGCTACACCTTC